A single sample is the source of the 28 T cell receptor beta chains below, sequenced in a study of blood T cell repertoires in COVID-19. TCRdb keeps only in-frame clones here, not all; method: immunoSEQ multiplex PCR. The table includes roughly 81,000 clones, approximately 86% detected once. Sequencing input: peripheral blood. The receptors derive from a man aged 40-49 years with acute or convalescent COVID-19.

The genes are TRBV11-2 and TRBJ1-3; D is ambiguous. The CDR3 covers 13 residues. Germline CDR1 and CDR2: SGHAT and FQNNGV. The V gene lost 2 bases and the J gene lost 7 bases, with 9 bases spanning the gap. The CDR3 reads CASSLSPENTIYF. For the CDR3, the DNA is TGTGCCAGCAGCTTATCTCCGGAGAACACCATATATTTT.

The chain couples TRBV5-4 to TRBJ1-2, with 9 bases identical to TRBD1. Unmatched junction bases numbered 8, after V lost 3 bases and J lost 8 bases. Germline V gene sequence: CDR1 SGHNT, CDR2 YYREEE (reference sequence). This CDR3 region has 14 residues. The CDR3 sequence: CASSSLQGARGYTF. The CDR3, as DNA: TGTGCCAGCAGCTCATTACAGGGGGCTCGGGGCTACACCTTC.

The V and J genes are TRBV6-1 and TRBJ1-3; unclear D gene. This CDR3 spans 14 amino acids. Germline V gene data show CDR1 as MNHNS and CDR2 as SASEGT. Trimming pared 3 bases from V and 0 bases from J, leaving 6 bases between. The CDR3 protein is CASSDPSSGNTIYF. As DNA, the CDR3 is TGTGCCAGCAGTGACCCCAGCTCTGGAAACACCATATATTTT.

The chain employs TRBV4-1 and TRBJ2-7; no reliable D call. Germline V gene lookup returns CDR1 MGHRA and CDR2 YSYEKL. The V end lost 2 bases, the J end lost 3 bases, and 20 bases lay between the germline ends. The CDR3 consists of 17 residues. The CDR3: CASSQRDVGVAYYEQYF. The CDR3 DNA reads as TGCGCCAGCAGCCAAAGAGATGTTGGAGTAGCCTACTACGAGCAGTACTTC.

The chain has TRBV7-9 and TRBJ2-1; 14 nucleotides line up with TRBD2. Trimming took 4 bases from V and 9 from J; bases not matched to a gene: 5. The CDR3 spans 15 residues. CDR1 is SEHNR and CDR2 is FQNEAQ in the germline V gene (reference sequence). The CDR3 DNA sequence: TGTGCCAGCAGCTCGGGACTAGCGGGAGTCTCTGAGCAGTTCTTC. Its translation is CASSSGLAGVSEQFF.

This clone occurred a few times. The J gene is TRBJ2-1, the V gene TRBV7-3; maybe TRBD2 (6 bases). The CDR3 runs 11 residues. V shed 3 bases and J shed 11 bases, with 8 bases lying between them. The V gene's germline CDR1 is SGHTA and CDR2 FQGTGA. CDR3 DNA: TGTGCCAGCAGCTTGGGACTCCAGCAGTTCTTC. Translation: CASSLGLQQFF.

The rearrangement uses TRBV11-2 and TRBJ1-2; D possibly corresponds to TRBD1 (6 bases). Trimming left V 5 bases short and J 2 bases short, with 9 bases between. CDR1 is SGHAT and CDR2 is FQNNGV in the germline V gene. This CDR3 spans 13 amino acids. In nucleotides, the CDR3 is TGTGCCAGCAGCCGGGACACCAACTATGGCTACACCTTC. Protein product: CASSRDTNYGYTF.

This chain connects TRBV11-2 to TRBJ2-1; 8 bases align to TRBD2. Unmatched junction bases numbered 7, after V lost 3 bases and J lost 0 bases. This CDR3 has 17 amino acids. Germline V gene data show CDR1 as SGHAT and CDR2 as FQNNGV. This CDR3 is CASSFKLAASSYNEQFF. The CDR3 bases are TGTGCCAGCAGCTTCAAACTAGCGGCGAGCTCCTACAATGAGCAGTTCTTC.

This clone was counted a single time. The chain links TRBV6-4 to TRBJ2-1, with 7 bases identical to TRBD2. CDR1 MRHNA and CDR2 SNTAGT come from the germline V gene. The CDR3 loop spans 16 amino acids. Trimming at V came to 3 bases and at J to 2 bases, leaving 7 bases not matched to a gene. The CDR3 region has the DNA TGTGCCAGCAGTGAAGGTAGCGGGCCACCCTACAATGAGCAGTTCTTC. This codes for CASSEGSGPPYNEQFF.

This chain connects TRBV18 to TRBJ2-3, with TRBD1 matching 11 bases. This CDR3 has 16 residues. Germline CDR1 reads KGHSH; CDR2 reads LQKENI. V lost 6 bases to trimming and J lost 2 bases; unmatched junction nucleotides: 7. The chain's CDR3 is CASSPGQGGFTDTQYF. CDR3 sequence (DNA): TGTGCCAGCTCTCCGGGACAGGGGGGGTTCACAGATACGCAGTATTTT.

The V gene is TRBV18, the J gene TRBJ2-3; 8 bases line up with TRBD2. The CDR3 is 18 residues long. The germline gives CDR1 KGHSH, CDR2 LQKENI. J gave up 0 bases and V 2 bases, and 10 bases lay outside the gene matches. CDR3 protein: CASSPFRTSSTSTDTQYF. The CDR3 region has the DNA TGTGCCAGCTCACCATTCCGGACTAGCTCAACAAGCACAGATACGCAGTATTTT. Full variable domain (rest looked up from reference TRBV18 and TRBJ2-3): NAGVMQNPRHLVRRRGQEARLRCSPMKGHSHVYWYRQLPEEGLKFMVYLQKENIIDESGMPKERFSAEFPKEGPSILRIQQVVRGDSAAYFCASSPFRTSSTSTDTQYFGPGTRLTVL.

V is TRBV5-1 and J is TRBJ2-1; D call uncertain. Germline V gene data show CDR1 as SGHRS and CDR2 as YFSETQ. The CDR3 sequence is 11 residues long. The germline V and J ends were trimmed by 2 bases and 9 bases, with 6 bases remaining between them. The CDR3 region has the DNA TGCGCCAGCAGCTTCTTAGTTGAGCAGTTCTTC. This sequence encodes CASSFLVEQFF.

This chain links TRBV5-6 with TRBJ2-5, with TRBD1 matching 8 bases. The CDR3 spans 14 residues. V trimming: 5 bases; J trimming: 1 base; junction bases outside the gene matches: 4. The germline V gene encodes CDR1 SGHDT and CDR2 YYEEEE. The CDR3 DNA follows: TGTGCCAGCAGTACCGACAGGGGCCAAGAGACCCAGTACTTC. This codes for CASSTDRGQETQYF. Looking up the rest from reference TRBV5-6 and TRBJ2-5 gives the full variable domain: DAGVTQSPTHLIKTRGQQVTLRCSPKSGHDTVSWYQQALGQGPQFIFQYYEEEERQRGNFPDRFSGHQFPNYSSELNVNALLLGDSALYLCASSTDRGQETQYFGPGTRLLVL.

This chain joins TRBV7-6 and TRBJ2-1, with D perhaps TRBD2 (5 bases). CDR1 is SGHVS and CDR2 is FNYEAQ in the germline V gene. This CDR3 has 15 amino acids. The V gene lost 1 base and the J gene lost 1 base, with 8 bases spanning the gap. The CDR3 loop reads CASSLERGSYNEQFF. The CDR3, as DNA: TGTGCCAGCAGCTTAGAACGGGGTTCCTACAATGAGCAGTTCTTC.

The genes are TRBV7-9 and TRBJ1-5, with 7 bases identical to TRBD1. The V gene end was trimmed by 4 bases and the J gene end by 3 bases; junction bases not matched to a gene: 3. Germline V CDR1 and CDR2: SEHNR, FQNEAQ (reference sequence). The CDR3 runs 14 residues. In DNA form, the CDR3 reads TGTGCCAGCAGCTCTGGGACAGACAATCAGCCCCAGCATTTT. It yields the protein CASSSGTDNQPQHF.

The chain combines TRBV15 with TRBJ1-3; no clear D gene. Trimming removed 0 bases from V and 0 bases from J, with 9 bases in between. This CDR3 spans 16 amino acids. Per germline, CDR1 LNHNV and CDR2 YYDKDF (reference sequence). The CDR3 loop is CATSRDRGFSGNTIYF. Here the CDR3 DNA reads TGTGCCACCAGCAGAGATAGAGGGTTCTCTGGAAACACCATATATTTT.

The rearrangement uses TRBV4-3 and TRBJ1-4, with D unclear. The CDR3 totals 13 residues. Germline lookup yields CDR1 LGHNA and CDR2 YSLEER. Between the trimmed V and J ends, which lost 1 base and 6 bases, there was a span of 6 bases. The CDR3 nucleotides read TGCGCCAGCAGCCAAGCCCGGGATGAAAAACTGTTTTTT. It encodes CASSQARDEKLFF.

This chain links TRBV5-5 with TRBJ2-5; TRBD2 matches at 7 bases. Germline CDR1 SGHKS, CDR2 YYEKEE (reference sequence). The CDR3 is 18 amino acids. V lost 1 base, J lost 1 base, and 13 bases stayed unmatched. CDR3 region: CASSLSPRASGIQETQYF. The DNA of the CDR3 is TGTGCCAGCAGCTTGAGCCCCCGGGCTAGCGGCATCCAAGAGACCCAGTACTTC.

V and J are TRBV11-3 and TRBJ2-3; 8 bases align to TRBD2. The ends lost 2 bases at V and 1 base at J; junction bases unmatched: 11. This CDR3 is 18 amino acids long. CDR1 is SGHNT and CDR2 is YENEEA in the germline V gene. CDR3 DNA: TGTGCCAGCAGCTTACCCCCATTTAGCGGGATTGGCACAGATACGCAGTATTTT. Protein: CASSLPPFSGIGTDTQYF. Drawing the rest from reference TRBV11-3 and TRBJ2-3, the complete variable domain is EAGVVQSPRYKIIEKKQPVAFWCNPISGHNTLYWYLQNLGQGPELLIRYENEEAVDDSQLPKDRFSAERLKGVDSTLKIQPAELGDSAVYLCASSLPPFSGIGTDTQYFGPGTRLTVL.

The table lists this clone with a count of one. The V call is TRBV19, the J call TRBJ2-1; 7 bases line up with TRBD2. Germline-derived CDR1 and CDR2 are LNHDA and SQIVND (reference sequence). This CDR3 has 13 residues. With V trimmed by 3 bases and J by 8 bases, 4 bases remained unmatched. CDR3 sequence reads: CASSIMTSHEQFF. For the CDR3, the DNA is TGTGCCAGTAGTATCATGACTAGCCATGAGCAGTTCTTC. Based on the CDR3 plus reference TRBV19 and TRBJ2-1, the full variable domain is DGGITQSPKYLFRKEGQNVTLSCEQNLNHDAMYWYRQDPGQGLRLIYYSQIVNDFQKGDIAEGYSVSREKKESFPLTVTSAQKNPTAFYLCASSIMTSHEQFFGPGTRLTVL.

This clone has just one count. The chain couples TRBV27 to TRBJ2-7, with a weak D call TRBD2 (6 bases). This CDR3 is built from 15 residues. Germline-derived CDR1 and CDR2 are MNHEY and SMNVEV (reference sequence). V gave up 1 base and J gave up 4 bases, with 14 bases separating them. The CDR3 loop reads CASSLYGGKTYEQYF. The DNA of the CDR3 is TGTGCCAGCAGTTTATACGGCGGGAAGACTTACGAGCAGTACTTC.

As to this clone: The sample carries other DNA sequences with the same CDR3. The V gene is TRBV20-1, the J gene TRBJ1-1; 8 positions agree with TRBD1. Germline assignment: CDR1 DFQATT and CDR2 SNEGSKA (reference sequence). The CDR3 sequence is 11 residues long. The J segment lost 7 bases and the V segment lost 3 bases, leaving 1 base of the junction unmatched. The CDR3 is CSARGTGEAFF. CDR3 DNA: TGCAGTGCTAGGGGGACAGGTGAAGCTTTCTTT.

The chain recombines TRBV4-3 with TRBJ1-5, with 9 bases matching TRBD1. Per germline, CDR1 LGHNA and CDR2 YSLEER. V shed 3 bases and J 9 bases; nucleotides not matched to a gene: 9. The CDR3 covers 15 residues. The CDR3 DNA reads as TGCGCCAGCAGCCAGAACACAGGGGGCAGTGGGCCCCAGCATTTT. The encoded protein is CASSQNTGGSGPQHF.

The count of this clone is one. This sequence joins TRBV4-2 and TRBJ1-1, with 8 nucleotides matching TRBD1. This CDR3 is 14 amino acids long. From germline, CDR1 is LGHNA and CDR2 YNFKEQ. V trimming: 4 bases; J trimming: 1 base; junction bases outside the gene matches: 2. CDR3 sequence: CASSLGQGNTEAFF. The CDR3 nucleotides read TGTGCCAGCAGCCTAGGACAGGGGAACACTGAAGCTTTCTTT.

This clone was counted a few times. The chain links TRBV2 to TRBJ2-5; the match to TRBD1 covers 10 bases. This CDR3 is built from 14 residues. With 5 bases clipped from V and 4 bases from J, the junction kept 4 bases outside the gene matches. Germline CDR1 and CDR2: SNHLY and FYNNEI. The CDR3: CASSSDRGRETQYF. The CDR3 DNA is TGTGCCAGCAGTTCAGACAGGGGGCGAGAGACCCAGTACTTC. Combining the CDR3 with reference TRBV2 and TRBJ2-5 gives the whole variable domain EPEVTQTPSHQVTQMGQEVILRCVPISNHLYFYWYRQILGQKVEFLVSFYNNEISEKSEIFDDQFSVERPDGSNFTLKIRSTKLEDSAMYFCASSSDRGRETQYFGPGTRLLVL.

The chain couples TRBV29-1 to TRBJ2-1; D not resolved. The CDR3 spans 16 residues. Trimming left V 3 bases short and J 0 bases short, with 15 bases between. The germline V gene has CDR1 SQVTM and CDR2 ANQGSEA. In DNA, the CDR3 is TGCAGCGTTGAGCGATCGGGTAGCAGCTCCTACAATGAGCAGTTCTTC. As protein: CSVERSGSSSYNEQFF.

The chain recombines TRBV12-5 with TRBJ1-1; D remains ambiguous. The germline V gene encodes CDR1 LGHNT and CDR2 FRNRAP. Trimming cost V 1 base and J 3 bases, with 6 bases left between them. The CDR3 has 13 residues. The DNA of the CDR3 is TGTGCTAGTGGTTTGGAATCAGACACTGAAGCTTTCTTT. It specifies CASGLESDTEAFF.

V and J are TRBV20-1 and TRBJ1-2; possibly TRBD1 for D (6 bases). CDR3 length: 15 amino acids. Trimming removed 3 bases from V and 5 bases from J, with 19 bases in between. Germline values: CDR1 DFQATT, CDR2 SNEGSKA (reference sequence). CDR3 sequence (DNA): TGCAGTGCTAGTCTGTTTCGGGACACATCGTATGGCTACACCTTC. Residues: CSASLFRDTSYGYTF.